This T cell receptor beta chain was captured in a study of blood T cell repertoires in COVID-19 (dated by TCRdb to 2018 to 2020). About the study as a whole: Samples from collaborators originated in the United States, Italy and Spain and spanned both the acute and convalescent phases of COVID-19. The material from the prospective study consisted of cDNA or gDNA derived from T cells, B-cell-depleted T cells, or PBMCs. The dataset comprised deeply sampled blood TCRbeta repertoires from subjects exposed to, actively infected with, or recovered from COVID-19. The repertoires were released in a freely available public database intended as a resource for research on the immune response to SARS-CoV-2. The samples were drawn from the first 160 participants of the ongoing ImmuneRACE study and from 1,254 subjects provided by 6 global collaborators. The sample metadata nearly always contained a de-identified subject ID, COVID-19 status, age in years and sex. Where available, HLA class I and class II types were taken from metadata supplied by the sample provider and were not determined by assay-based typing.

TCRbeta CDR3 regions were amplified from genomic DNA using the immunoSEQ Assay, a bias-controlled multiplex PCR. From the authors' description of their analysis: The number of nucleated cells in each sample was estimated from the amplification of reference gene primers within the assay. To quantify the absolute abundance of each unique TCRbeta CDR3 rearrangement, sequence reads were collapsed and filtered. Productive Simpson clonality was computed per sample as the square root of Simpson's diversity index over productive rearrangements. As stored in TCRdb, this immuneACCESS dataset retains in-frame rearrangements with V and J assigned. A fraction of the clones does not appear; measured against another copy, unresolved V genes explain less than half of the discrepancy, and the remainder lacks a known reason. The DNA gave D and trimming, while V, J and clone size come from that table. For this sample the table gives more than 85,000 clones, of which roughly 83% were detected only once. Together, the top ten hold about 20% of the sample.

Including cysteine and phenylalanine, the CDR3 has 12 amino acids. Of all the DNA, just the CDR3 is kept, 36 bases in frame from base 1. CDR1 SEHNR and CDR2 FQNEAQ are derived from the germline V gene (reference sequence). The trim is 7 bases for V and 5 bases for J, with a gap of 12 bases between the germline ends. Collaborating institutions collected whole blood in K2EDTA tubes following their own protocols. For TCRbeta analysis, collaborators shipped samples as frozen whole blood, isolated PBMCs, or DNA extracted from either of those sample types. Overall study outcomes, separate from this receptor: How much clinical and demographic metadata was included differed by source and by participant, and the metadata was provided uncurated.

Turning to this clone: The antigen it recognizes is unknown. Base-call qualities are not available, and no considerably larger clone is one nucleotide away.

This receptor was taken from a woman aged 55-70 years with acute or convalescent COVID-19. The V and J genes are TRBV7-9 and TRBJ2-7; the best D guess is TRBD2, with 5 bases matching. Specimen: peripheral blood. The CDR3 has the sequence CASTPGENEQYF. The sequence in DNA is TGTGCCAGCACCCCCGGGGAGAACGAGCAGTACTTC.